This T cell receptor beta chain was sequenced for a study of blood T cell repertoires in COVID-19. V shed 1 base and J 8 bases; nucleotides not matched to a gene: 6. The CDR3 loop spans 15 amino acids. CDR1 and CDR2 (germline): SGHAT, FQNNGV. Symptom resolution, clearance, or two negative PCRs marked donors in Cohort 3 as recovered. TCRdb's copy holds only in-frame clones and misses some; the assay was immunoSEQ multiplex PCR. Here the sample spans 200,000 to 300,000 clones, 86% being singletons. The sequenced sample was PBMCs or T cells enriched from blood (not recorded which). The clonotype comes from a woman between 18 and 30 years old who had recovered from COVID-19. The chain couples TRBV11-2 to TRBJ2-1, with 9 positions matching TRBD1. Here the CDR3 DNA reads TGTGCCAGCAGCTTAGCACCCACAGGGGGCCATGAGCAGTTCTTC. It encodes CASSLAPTGGHEQFF.